The 22 T cell receptor beta chains below were found in one sample sequenced in a study of cytomegalovirus exposure and HLA in healthy donors. In the PCR, 60 Vbeta and 13 Jbeta primers were used. Sequenced by immunoSEQ multiplex PCR; TCRdb stores in-frame clones only, minus some. The sample comprises about 160,000 clones, around 88% of which are singletons, and 0.85% to 1% rests with the top ten. The specimen was PBMCs. The receptors stem from a woman in her thirties in good health and CMV-seronegative.

This chain links TRBV4-1 with TRBJ2-7, with D perhaps matching TRBD2 (6 bases). The CDR3 runs 16 residues. Germline loops: CDR1 MGHRA, CDR2 YSYEKL. V lost 1 base, J lost 0 bases, and 13 bases lay in between. The CDR3 coding sequence is TGCGCCAGCAGCCAAGCAGATAGCGGTTACTCCTACGAGCAGTACTTC. This codes for CASSQADSGYSYEQYF.

On this clone itself: Other DNA sequences in the same sample also yield this CDR3. The genes are TRBV5-6 and TRBJ1-5; no reliable D call. CDR3 length: 13 residues. Germline CDR1 and CDR2: SGHDT and YYEEEE. The ends were cut back, 0 bases at V and 7 bases at J, with 8 bases in the middle. CDR3 amino acids: CASSLASGQPQHF. The CDR3 coding sequence is TGTGCCAGCAGCTTGGCATCAGGCCAGCCCCAGCATTTT.

The CDR3 bases are TGTGCCAGCAGTGTGAAGGGGGCGGTCACCGGGGAGCTGTTTTTT. As protein: CASSVKGAVTGELFF. V is TRBV6-1 and J is TRBJ2-2; 7 bases map to TRBD1. Germline V gene lookup returns CDR1 MNHNS and CDR2 SASEGT. This CDR3 comprises 15 residues. V dropped 4 bases and J dropped 4; count of bases not matched to a gene: 6.

The rearrangement links TRBV19 to TRBJ1-2; TRBD1 might be the D (5 bases). The CDR3 consists of 13 residues. CDR1 is LNHDA and CDR2 is SQIVND in the germline V gene (reference sequence). Between the trimmed V and J ends, which lost 6 bases and 4 bases, there was a span of 12 bases. In DNA, the CDR3 is TGTGCCAGTAGGCGGCAGGGCGCCTATGGCTACACCTTC. It specifies CASRRQGAYGYTF.

CDR3 nucleotide sequence: TGTGCCAGCAGCTTAGACCCCGGGGGGGCCCTGGGCGGCTACACCTTC. Its protein is CASSLDPGGALGGYTF. This chain joins TRBV11-2 and TRBJ1-2, with TRBD1 as a possible D gene (6 bases). The V end was cut by 0 bases, the J end by 8 bases, with 19 bases between. Looked up from germline, CDR1 is SGHAT and CDR2 is FQNNGV. This CDR3 has 16 residues.

This chain uses TRBV18 with TRBJ2-3, with 7 bases lining up with TRBD1. Germline trimming cut 1 base from V and 6 bases from J; bases unmatched to any gene: 7. CDR1 KGHSH and CDR2 LQKENI come from the germline V gene. The CDR3 contains 15 residues. The CDR3 reads CASSPQRGRGDTQYF. The CDR3 DNA is TGTGCCAGCTCACCACAGAGGGGCAGGGGGGATACGCAGTATTTT.

The rearrangement uses TRBV14 and TRBJ2-6, with D possibly matching TRBD1 (5 bases). This CDR3 is 18 amino acids long. Trimming pared 0 bases from V and 2 bases from J, leaving 14 bases between. Per the germline V gene, CDR1 is SGHDN and CDR2 is FVKESK. The CDR3 DNA reads TGTGCCAGCAGCCAAGATACCAGGGCTCTTGCTGGGGCCAACGTCCTGACTTTC. Translated, it gives CASSQDTRALAGANVLTF.

This chain joins TRBV11-2 and TRBJ2-1; D call uncertain. The V end lost 3 bases, the J end lost 7 bases, and 4 bases lay between the germline ends. Germline CDR1 reads SGHAT; CDR2 reads FQNNGV. The CDR3 runs 11 residues. The CDR3 loop is CASSLSNEQFF. DNA of the CDR3: TGTGCCAGCAGCTTGTCGAATGAGCAGTTCTTC.

This chain joins TRBV6-5 and TRBJ1-1; the match to TRBD1 covers 7 bases. Trimming at V came to 5 bases and at J to 1 base, leaving 7 bases not matched to a gene. CDR1 is MNHEY, CDR2 SVGAGI, per germline. This CDR3 has 15 amino acids. CDR3 sequence (DNA): TGTGCCAGCAGTCCAGGGGGTGTCCCGAACACTGAAGCTTTCTTT. Amino acid sequence: CASSPGGVPNTEAFF.

The V and J genes are TRBV11-2 and TRBJ1-1; 8 bases agree with TRBD1. J lost 4 bases, V lost 0 bases, and 4 bases had no gene match. CDR3 length: 15 amino acids. The germline CDR1 and CDR2 sequences are SGHAT and FQNNGV. CDR3 residues: CASSLDTGGRTEAFF. The CDR3, as DNA: TGTGCCAGCAGCTTAGATACAGGGGGACGCACTGAAGCTTTCTTT.

In DNA form, the CDR3 reads TGTGCCAGCAGCTTGATGGGGACTTACGAGCAGTACTTC. Protein sequence: CASSLMGTYEQYF. The genes are TRBV5-5 and TRBJ2-7, with a possible D match to TRBD2 (6 bases). Germline V CDR1 and CDR2: SGHKS, YYEKEE (reference sequence). This CDR3 is 13 amino acids long. V lost 1 base and J lost 4, with 9 bases in between.

The V and J genes are TRBV5-6 and TRBJ1-2; D remains ambiguous. V shed 1 base and J shed 2 bases, with 12 bases lying between them. Germline CDR1 and CDR2: SGHDT and YYEEEE. The CDR3 covers 15 residues. The DNA for the CDR3 is TGTGCCAGCAGCTTGTTATGGGAGGGAAACTATGGCTACACCTTC. Translated: CASSLLWEGNYGYTF.

The chain uses TRBV28 and TRBJ2-5, with TRBD1 matching over 7 bases. Losses at the gene ends were 4 bases for V and 5 bases for J; bases not matched to a gene: 10. The CDR3 is 15 amino acids. Germline CDR1 is MDHEN and CDR2 is SYDVKM. CDR3 in amino acids: CASSSKTGRWETQYF. CDR3 nucleotide sequence: TGTGCCAGCAGTTCTAAGACAGGGCGGTGGGAGACCCAGTACTTC. Filled out from reference TRBV28 and TRBJ2-5, the complete variable domain reads DVKVTQSSRYLVKRTGEKVFLECVQDMDHENMFWYRQDPGLGLRLIYFSYDVKMKEKGDIPEGYSVSREKKERFSLILESASTNQTSMYLCASSSKTGRWETQYFGPGTRLLVL.

This CDR3 is CASSRSQGPDEQYF. CDR3 nucleotide sequence: TGCGCCAGCAGCCGTAGCCAGGGTCCCGACGAGCAGTACTTC. The V and J genes are TRBV4-1 and TRBJ2-7; D possibly corresponds to TRBD1 (5 bases). V shed 4 bases and J shed 5 bases, with 15 bases lying between them. The length of the CDR3 is 14 residues. CDR1 and CDR2 (germline): MGHRA, YSYEKL.

The CDR3 nucleotides are TGTGCCATGGGACTGAGCACAGATACGCAGTATTTT. Amino acids: CAMGLSTDTQYF. V is TRBV10-3 and J is TRBJ2-3, with TRBD2 as a possible D gene (6 bases). CDR1 is ENHRY, CDR2 SYGVKD, per germline. This CDR3 is built from 12 residues. The V and J ends lost 9 bases and 0 bases respectively, with 7 bases between them.

The chain links TRBV6-4 to TRBJ1-5, with 9 bases that match TRBD1. The CDR3 spans 14 residues. Germline V gene sequence: CDR1 MRHNA, CDR2 SNTAGT. Losses at the gene ends were 7 bases for V and 7 bases for J; bases not matched to a gene: 8. CDR3 sequence: CASILTGTGQPQHF. CDR3 DNA sequence: TGTGCCAGCATCCTGACAGGGACAGGGCAGCCCCAGCATTTT.

V usage is TRBV10-2 and J usage is TRBJ2-1; perhaps TRBD1 as D (5 bases). CDR3 size: 13 residues. Germline CDR1 WSHSY, CDR2 SAAADI. V shed 6 bases and J shed 5 bases, with 11 bases lying between them. In DNA, the CDR3 is TGCGCCAGCAGAGTGACAGCGAACAATGAGCAGTTCTTC. It is translated as CASRVTANNEQFF.

This chain uses TRBV29-1 with TRBJ2-1; unclear D gene. V dropped 3 bases and J dropped 9 bases, with 12 bases sitting between them. There are 12 residues in the CDR3. Per the germline V gene, CDR1 is SQVTM and CDR2 is ANQGSEA. The CDR3 loop reads CSVDLVAAEQFF. CDR3 coding DNA: TGCAGCGTTGATTTGGTGGCCGCTGAGCAGTTCTTC.

The rearrangement uses TRBV30 and TRBJ2-7; D remains ambiguous. V lost 5 bases, J lost 2 bases, and 16 bases lay in between. Germline V gene data show CDR1 as GTSNPN and CDR2 as SVGIG (reference sequence). This CDR3 contains 14 residues. The CDR3 sequence: CAWGYRRPPYEQYF. CDR3 sequence (DNA): TGTGCCTGGGGTTACAGACGACCCCCCTACGAGCAGTACTTC.

The V call is TRBV18, the J call TRBJ1-3; D remains ambiguous. Germline assignment: CDR1 KGHSH and CDR2 LQKENI. The V end was cut by 0 bases, the J end by 6 bases, with 9 bases between. The CDR3 has 14 amino acids. The CDR3 sequence is CASSPPSQQNTIYF. The CDR3 nucleotides are TGTGCCAGCTCACCACCCAGTCAACAAAACACCATATATTTT. Full variable domain (missing parts from reference TRBV18 and TRBJ1-3): NAGVMQNPRHLVRRRGQEARLRCSPMKGHSHVYWYRQLPEEGLKFMVYLQKENIIDESGMPKERFSAEFPKEGPSILRIQQVVRGDSAAYFCASSPPSQQNTIYFGEGSWLTVV.

J is TRBJ1-3 and V is TRBV7-6; 10 nucleotides align to TRBD1. Germline V CDR1 and CDR2: SGHVS, FNYEAQ. V lost 5 bases, J lost 2 bases, and 6 bases stayed unmatched. The CDR3 runs to 16 residues. CDR3 sequence reads: CASSTGQGVAGNTIYF. The CDR3 DNA follows: TGTGCCAGCAGCACTGGACAGGGGGTTGCTGGAAACACCATATATTTT. The full variable domain, in which reference TRBV7-6 and TRBJ1-3 provide the parts outside the CDR3, is GAGVSQSPRYKVTKRGQDVALRCDPISGHVSLYWYRQALGQGPEFLTYFNYEAQQDKSGLPNDRFSAERPEGSISTLTIQRTEQRDSAMYRCASSTGQGVAGNTIYFGEGSWLTVV.

The chain uses TRBV11-2 and TRBJ1-4; maybe TRBD1 (5 bases). The germline CDR1 and CDR2 sequences are SGHAT and FQNNGV. Deletions cut 6 bases from V and 4 bases from J, with 15 bases between. The CDR3 spans 15 residues. This CDR3 is CASRLGGTFNEKLFF. CDR3 sequence (DNA): TGTGCCAGCAGGCTGGGGGGGACGTTTAATGAAAAACTGTTTTTT. The full variable domain, in which reference TRBV11-2 and TRBJ1-4 provide the parts outside the CDR3, is EAGVAQSPRYKIIEKRQSVAFWCNPISGHATLYWYQQILGQGPKLLIQFQNNGVVDDSQLPKDRFSAERLKGVDSTLKIQPAKLEDSAVYLCASRLGGTFNEKLFFGSGTQLSVL.